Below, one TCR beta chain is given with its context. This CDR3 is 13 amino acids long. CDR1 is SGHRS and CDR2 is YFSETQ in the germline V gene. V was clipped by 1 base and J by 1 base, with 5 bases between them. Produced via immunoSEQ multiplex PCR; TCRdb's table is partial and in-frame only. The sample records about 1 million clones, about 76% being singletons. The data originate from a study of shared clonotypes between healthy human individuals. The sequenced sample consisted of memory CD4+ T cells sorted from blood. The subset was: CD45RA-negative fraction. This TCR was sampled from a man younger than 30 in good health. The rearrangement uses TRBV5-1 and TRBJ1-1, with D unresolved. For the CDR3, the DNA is TGCGCCAGCAGCTTGTATCCGAACACTGAAGCTTTCTTT. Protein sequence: CASSLYPNTEAFF.